This TCR beta chain was identified in a study of patients and donors after allogeneic stem cell transplantation. Using its own MiXCR run on the RT-PCR reads, TCRdb lists one record per CDR3 protein. This table holds roughly 940,000 distinct CDR3 sequences, about a sixth found once. The CDR3 length is 16 residues. The germline V gene encodes CDR1 MNHNS and CDR2 SASEGT. V lost 6 bases to trimming and J lost 2 bases, with 18 bases between them. Input material: blood, either unsorted or a sorted T cell fraction (not recorded which). This chain links TRBV6-1 with TRBJ2-3; possible D gene TRBD2, 5 bases. This sequence originates from a human donor who was either an allogeneic HSCT recipient or a stem cell or donor lymphocyte infusion donor (not recorded which). It is not recorded whose cells these are; they may come from a transplant donor. This CDR3 reads CASSATTTPLTDTQYF. The CDR3 DNA is TGTGCCAGCAGCGCAACGACTACCCCACTCACAGATACGCAGTATTTT.